This entry lists 7 T cell receptor beta chains sequenced from one sample in a study of blood T cell repertoires in COVID-19. Measured with immunoSEQ multiplex PCR; TCRdb has only the in-frame clones, and not every one. The sample holds tens of thousands of clones, under 85% seen once. The sample consisted of peripheral blood. The receptors originated from a human donor in a cohort sampled during active COVID-19.

This clone came up once. The rearrangement uses TRBV9 and TRBJ2-3; 7 nucleotides align to TRBD2. The germline V gene has CDR1 SGDLS and CDR2 YYNGEE. This CDR3 contains 17 residues. J was trimmed by 6 bases and V by 0 bases; bases with no gene match: 13. This chain's CDR3 is CASSVERGPPNPDTQYF. The CDR3 DNA reads as TGTGCCAGCAGCGTAGAGCGGGGCCCCCCCAACCCTGATACGCAGTATTTT.

The chain carries TRBV5-1 and TRBJ1-3; D not certain. This CDR3 is built from 12 residues. The germline V and J ends were trimmed by 0 bases and 5 bases, with 3 bases remaining between them. Per germline, CDR1 SGHRS and CDR2 YFSETQ. In nucleotides, the CDR3 is TGCGCCAGCAGCTTGGACAGAAACACCATATATTTT. It encodes CASSLDRNTIYF.

This chain connects TRBV5-8 to TRBJ1-6; possible D gene TRBD1, 5 bases. Between the trimmed V and J ends, which lost 1 base and 0 bases, there was a span of 17 bases. The CDR3 has 19 residues. Per germline, CDR1 SGHTS and CDR2 YDEGEE. The CDR3 DNA reads TGTGCCAGCAGCTTGCAAACAGGCTCCACGAGCTCCTATAATTCACCCCTCCACTTT. Its protein is CASSLQTGSTSSYNSPLHF.

The V call is TRBV7-2, the J call TRBJ2-5; 13 nucleotides line up with TRBD2. Germline trimming cut 3 bases from V and 2 bases from J; bases unmatched to any gene: 3. The germline CDR1 and CDR2 sequences are SGHTA and FQGNSA. This CDR3 contains 16 residues. Here the CDR3 reads CASSFWTSGGQETQYF. DNA of the CDR3: TGTGCCAGCAGCTTCTGGACTAGCGGGGGACAAGAGACCCAGTACTTC.

The chain recombines TRBV6-5 with TRBJ2-4; the D gene is possibly TRBD1 (6 bases). Trimming removed 2 bases from V and 7 bases from J, with 15 bases in between. The germline CDR1 and CDR2 sequences are MNHEY and SVGAGI. The CDR3 has 15 amino acids. In DNA form, the CDR3 reads TGTGCCAGCAGTTACGGTCCCAGGGGTCGCAACATTCAGTACTTC. This encodes CASSYGPRGRNIQYF.

CDR3 bases: TGTGCCAGCAGCCCGCGATCCGCCGGGACTATCTTAGGTACGCAGTATTTT. It codes for CASSPRSAGTILGTQYF. This sequence joins TRBV4-2 and TRBJ2-3; 7 nucleotides align to TRBD2. The V gene's germline CDR1 is LGHNA and CDR2 YNFKEQ. CDR3 length: 17 residues. V shed 4 bases, J shed 8 bases, and the junction held 18 bases outside the gene matches.

The chain joins TRBV18 to TRBJ2-7; D possibly corresponds to TRBD1 (6 bases). The V end lost 5 bases, the J end lost 3 bases, and 11 bases lay between the germline ends. This CDR3 comprises 13 residues. CDR1 KGHSH and CDR2 LQKENI come from the germline V gene. CDR3 nucleotide sequence: TGTGCCAGCTCAAGACAGGAGCGCTACGAGCAGTACTTC. It encodes CASSRQERYEQYF.